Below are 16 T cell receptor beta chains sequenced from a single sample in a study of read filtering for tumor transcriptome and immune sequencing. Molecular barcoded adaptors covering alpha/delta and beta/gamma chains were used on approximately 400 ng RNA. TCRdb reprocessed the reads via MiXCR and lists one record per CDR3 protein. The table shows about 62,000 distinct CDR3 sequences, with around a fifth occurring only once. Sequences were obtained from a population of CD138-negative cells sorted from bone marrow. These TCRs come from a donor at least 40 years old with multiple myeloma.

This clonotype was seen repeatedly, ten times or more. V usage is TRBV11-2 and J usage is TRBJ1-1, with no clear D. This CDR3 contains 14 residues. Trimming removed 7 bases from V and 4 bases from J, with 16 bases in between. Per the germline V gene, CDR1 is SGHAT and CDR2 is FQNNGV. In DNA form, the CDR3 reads TGTGCCAGCAAAACCGCCCTTGCGGGCACTGAAGCTTTCTTT. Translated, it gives CASKTALAGTEAFF.

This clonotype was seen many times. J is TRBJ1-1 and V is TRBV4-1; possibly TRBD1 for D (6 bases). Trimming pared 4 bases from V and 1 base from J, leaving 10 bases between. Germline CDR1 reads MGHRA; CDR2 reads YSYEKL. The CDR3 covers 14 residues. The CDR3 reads CASSPVGGNTEAFF. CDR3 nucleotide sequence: TGCGCCAGCAGCCCCGTAGGGGGGAACACTGAAGCTTTCTTT.

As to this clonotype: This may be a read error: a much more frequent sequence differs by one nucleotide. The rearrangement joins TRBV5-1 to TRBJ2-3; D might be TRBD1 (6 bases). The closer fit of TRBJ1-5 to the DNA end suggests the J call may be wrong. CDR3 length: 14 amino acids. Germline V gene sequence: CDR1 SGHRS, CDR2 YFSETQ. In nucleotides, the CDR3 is TGCGCCAGCAGCTTGGACAGGGTGGCAGATACGCAGCATTTT. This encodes CASSLDRVADTQHF.

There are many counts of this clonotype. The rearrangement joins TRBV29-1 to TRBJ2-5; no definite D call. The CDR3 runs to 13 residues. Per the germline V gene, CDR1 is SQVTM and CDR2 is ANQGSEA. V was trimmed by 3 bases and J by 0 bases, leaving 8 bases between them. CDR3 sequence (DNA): TGCAGCGTTGAGGGTAGAAACCAAGAGACCCAGTACTTC. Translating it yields CSVEGRNQETQYF.

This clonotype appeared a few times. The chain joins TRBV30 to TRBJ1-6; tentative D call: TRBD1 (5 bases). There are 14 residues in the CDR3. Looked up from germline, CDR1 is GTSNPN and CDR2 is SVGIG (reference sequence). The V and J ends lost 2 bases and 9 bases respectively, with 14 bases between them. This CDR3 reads CAWSLGTSSSPLHF. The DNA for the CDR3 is TGTGCCTGGAGTCTCGGGACTTCTAGTTCACCCCTCCACTTT.

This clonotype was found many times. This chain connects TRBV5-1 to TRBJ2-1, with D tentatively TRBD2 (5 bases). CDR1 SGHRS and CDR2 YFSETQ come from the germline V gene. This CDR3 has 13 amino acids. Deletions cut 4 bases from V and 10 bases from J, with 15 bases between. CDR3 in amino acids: CASSRGLRSEQFF. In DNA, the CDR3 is TGCGCCAGCAGCCGCGGACTCCGTTCCGAGCAGTTCTTC. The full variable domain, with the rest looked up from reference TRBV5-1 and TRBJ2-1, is KAGVTQTPRYLIKTRGQQVTLSCSPISGHRSVSWYQQTPGQGLQFLFEYFSETQRNKGNFPGRFSGRQFSNSRSEMNVSTLELGDSALYLCASSRGLRSEQFFGPGTRLTVL.

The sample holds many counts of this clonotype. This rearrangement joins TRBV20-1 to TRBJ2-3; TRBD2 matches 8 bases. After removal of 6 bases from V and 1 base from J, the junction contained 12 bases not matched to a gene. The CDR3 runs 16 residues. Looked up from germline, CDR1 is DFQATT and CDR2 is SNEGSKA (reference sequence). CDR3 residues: CSAHETTSAGTDTQYF. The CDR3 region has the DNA TGCAGTGCGCATGAGACGACTAGCGCTGGCACAGATACGCAGTATTTT.

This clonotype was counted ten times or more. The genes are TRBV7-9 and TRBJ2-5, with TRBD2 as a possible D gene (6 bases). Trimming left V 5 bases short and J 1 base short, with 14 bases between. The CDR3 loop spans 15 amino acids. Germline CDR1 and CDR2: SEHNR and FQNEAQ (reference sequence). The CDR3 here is CASSPLAGTQETQYF. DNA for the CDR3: TGTGCCAGCAGCCCACTGGCGGGGACCCAAGAGACCCAGTACTTC.

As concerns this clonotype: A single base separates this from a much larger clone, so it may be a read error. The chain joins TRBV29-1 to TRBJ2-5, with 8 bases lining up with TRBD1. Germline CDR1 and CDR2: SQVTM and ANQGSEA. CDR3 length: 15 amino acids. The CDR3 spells CSVALGQVTAETRYF. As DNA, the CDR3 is TGCAGCGTCGCCTTGGGACAGGTCACGGCGGAGACCCGGTACTTC.

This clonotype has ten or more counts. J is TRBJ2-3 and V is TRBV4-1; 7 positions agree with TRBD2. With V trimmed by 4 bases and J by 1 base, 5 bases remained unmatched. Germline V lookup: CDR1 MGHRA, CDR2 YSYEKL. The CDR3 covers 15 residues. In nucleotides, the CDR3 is TGCGCCAGCAGCCCCCCGGGGGGAGGCACAGATACGCAGTATTTT. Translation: CASSPPGGGTDTQYF.

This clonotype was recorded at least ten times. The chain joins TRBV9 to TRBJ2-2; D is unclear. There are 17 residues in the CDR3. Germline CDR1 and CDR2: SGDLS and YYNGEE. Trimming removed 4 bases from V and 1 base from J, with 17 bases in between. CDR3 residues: CASSPDIFGLNTGELFF. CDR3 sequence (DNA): TGTGCCAGCAGCCCAGACATATTCGGGTTGAACACCGGGGAGCTGTTTTTT.

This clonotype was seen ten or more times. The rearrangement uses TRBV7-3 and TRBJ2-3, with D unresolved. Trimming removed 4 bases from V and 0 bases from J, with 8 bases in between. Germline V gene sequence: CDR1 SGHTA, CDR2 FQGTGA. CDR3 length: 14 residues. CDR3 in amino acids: CASSSGPSTDTQYF. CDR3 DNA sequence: TGTGCCAGCAGCTCCGGGCCTAGCACAGATACGCAGTATTTT.

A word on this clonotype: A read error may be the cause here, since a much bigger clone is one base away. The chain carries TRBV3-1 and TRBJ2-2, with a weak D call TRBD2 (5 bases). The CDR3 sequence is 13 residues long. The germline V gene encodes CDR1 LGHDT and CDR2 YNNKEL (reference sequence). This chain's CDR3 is CASSQGYTGVLFF. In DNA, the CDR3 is TGTGCCAGCAGCCAAGGCTACACCGGGGTGCTGTTTTTT.

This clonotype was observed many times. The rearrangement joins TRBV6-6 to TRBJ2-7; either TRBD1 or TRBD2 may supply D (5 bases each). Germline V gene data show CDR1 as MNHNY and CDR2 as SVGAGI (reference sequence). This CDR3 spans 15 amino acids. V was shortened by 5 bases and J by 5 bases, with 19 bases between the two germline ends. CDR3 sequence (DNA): TGTGCCAGCAGTGACCAGGGTGGGGTCGGGGACGAGCAGTACTTC. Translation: CASSDQGGVGDEQYF.

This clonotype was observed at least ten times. The CDR3 loop is CASSWGTGEQYF. In DNA, the CDR3 is TGCGCCAGCAGCTGGGGGACAGGCGAGCAGTACTTC. The V call is TRBV5-1, the J call TRBJ2-7; TRBD1 matches 8 bases. Germline CDR1 and CDR2: SGHRS and YFSETQ. V lost 3 bases to trimming and J lost 6 bases; unmatched junction nucleotides: 2. The CDR3 contains 12 residues.

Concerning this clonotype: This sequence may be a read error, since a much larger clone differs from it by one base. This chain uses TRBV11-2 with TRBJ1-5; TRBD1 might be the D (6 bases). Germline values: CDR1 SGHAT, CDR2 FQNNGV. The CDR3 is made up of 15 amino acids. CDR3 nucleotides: TGTGCCTGCAGCTTGCGTCCAGGGGAGAATCAGCCCCAGCATTTT. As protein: CACSLRPGENQPQHF.